The T cell receptor beta chain described here comes from a study of coeliac disease. With respect to this clone: What it binds is not known.

Data came from immunoSEQ multiplex PCR; TCRdb stores just in-frame clones and leaves some out. Counted here are more than 3,500 clones, approximately 54% occurring once; the ten biggest clones make up 15% to 20%. The CDR3 is 15 residues long. V was clipped by 4 bases and J by 2 bases; unmatched bases: 5. CDR1 is SQVTM and CDR2 is ANQGSEA in the germline V gene. General study findings and limits: Lower clonality than controls marked TRB and TRG repertoires from active celiac intraepithelial and lamina propria samples.

Sequenced sample: intraepithelial lymphocytes from the gut. The receptor's source is a human donor with active celiac disease. The chain combines TRBV29-1 with TRBJ2-1; TRBD2 matches 10 bases. In nucleotides, the CDR3 is TGCAGCGTTGCGGGACTAGCGAGCGCCTACAATGAGCAGTTCTTC. Translating it yields CSVAGLASAYNEQFF.